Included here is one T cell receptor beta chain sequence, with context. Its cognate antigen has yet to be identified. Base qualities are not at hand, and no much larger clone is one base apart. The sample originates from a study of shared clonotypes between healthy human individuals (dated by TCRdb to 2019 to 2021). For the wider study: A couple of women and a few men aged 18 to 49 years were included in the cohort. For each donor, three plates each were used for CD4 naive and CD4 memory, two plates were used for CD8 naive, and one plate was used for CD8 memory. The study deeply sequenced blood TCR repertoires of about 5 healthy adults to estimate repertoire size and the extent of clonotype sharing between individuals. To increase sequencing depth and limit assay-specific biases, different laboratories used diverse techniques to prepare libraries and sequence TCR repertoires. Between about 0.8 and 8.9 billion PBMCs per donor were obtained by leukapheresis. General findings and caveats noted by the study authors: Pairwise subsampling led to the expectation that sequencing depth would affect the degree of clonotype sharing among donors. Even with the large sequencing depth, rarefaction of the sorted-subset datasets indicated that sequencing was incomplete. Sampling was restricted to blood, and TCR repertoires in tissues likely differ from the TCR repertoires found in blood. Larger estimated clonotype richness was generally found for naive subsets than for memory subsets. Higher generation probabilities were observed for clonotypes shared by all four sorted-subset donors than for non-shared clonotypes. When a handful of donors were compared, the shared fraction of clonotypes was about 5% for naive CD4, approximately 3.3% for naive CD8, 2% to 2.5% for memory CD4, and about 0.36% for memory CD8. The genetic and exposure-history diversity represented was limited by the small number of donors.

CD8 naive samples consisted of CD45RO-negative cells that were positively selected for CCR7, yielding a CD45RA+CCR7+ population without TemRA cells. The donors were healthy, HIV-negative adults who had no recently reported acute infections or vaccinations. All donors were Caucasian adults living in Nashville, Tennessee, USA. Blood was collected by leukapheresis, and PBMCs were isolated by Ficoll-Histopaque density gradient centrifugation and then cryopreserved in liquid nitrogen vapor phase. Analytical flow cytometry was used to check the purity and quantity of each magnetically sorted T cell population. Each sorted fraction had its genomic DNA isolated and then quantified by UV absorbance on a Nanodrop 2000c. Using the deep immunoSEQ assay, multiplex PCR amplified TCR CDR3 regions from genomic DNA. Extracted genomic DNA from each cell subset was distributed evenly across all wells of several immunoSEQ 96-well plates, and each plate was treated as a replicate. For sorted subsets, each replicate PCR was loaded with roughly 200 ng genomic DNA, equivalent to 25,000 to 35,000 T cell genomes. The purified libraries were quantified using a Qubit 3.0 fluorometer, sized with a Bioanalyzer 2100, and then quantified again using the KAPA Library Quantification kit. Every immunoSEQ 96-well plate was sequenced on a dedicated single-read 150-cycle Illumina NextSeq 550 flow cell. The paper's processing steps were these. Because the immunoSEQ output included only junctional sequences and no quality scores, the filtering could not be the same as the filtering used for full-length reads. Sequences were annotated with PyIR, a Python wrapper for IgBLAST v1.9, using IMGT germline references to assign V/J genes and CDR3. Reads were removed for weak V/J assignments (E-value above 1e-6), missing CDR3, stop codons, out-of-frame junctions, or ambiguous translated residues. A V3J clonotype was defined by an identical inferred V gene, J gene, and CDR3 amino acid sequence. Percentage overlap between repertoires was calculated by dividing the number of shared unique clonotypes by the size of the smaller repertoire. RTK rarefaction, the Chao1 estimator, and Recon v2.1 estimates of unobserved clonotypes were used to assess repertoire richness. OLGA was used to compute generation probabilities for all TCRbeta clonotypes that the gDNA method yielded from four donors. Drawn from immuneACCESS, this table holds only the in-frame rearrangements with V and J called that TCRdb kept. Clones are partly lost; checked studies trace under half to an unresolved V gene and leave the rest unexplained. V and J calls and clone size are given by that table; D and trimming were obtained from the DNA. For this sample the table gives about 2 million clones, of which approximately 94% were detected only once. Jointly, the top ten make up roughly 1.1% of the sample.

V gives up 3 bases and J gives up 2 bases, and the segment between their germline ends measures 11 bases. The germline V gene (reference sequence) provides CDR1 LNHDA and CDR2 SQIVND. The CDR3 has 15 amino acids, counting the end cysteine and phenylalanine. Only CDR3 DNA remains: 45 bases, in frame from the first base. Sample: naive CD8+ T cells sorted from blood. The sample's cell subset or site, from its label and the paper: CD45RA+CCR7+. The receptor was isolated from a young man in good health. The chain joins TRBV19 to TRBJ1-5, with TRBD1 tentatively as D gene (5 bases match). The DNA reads TGTGCCAGTAGTATTCTCCCACAGGGCAATCAGCCCCAGCATTTT. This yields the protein CASSILPQGNQPQHF.